This TCR beta chain was obtained from a study of T cell repertoires in cytomegalovirus infection. Study-level information: Use of recently identified HLA-C-restricted and well-studied HLA-B-restricted CMV epitopes was part of the study. Indications came from public TCR beta signatures; they pointed to CMV infection and to a matching HLA type.

General observations from the study: People with CMV and the relevant HLA were identified by cumulative public TCR beta family frequency. HLA-C-restricted CMV clonotypes gave the most frequent clonotype in two of eight donors.

In regard to this clonotype: The target antigen is unknown.

This CDR3 region has 15 residues. CDR1 is SGHTA, CDR2 FQGNSA, per germline. Trimming removed 8 bases from V and 0 bases from J, with 14 bases in between. TCRdb called the reads again in MiXCR, with one record for every CDR3 protein. The sample records roughly 500,000 distinct CDR3 sequences, roughly 34% being singletons. The sample consisted of cultured PBMCs, taken from culture after CMV antigen stimulation. The clonotype comes from a human donor in good health (CMV status not recorded). Some clones in this sample may be carry-over from other donors' samples. The chain carries TRBV7-2 and TRBJ2-1; D is uncertain. The CDR3: CASCPGPSSYNEQFF. The CDR3 DNA reads TGTGCCAGCTGCCCCGGGCCTAGCTCCTACAATGAGCAGTTCTTC.